This paragraph covers one T cell receptor beta chain sequence. The antigen is unknown. The method was immunoSEQ multiplex PCR; TCRdb's version includes in-frame clones alone and lacks a portion of them. The repertoire holds 40,000 to 55,000 clones, with approximately 86% as singletons. This specimen comes from a study of T cell responses to AZD1222 COVID-19 vaccine. This CDR3 is 13 amino acids long. Germline loops: CDR1 ENHRY, CDR2 SYGVKD. Trimming at V came to 6 bases and at J to 4 bases, leaving 3 bases not matched to a gene. The study's findings and limits: With two AZD1222 doses given, Spike-specific TCR breadth and depth both rose. All repertoire sampling was performed exclusively after the peak T cell response. It should be noted that donors were predominantly white British and more often female, and clonal diversity was possibly underestimated. Regions 160-218 and 743-854 held dominance among vaccine-associated CD4 TCRs, which spanned spike.

This TCR derives from an adult who received the AZD1222 COVID-19 vaccine. This sample comprised peripheral blood, obtained 28 days after the second AZD1222 dose. The chain uses TRBV10-3 and TRBJ1-3, with 7 bases identical to TRBD1. The CDR3 here is CAISPGQGNTIYF. The CDR3, as DNA: TGTGCCATCAGCCCGGGACAGGGAAACACCATATATTTT.